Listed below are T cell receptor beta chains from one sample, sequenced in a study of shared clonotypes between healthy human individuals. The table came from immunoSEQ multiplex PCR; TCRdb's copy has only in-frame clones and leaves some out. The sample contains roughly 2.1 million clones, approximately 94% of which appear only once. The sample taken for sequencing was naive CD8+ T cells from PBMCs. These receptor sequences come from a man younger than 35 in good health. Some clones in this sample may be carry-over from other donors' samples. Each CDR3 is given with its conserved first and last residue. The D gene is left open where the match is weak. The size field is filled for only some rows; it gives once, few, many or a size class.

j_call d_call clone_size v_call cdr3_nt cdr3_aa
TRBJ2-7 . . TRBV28 TGTGCCAGCAGTTTACCCCAGGTCGAGCAGTACTTC CASSLPQVEQYF
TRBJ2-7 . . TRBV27 TGTGCCAGCAGTTGGGGGCTTACCTACGAGCAGTACTTC CASSWGLTYEQYF
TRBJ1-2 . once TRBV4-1 TGCGCCAGCAGCCAAGAAGCTCTGACTGGAACAGGGAACTATGGCTACACCTTC CASSQEALTGTGNYGYTF
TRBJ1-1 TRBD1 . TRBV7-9 TGTGCCAGCAGGCCCCATGAGAGACAGGGAAGTTCGACTGAAGCTTTCTTT CASRPHERQGSSTEAFF
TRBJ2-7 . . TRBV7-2 TGTGCCAGCAGCTTAGTCACAGGGAGCTCCTACGAGCAGTACTTC CASSLVTGSSYEQYF
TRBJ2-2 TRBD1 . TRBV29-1 TGCAGCGTTGAAGATTGGACAGGGAGAACCGGGGAGCTGTTTTTT CSVEDWTGRTGELFF
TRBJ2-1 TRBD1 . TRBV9 TGTGCCAGCAGCATACAAAACCCCTTCAACAGGGGGCTAACATCCTACAATGAGCAGTTCTTC CASSIQNPFNRGLTSYNEQFF
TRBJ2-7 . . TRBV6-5 TGTGCCAGCAGACCCCGCGGACATTACGAGCAGTACTTC CASRPRGHYEQYF
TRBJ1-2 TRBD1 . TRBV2 TGTGCCAGCACCCGGACAGGCAGTTCTCCCTATGGCTACACCTTC CASTRTGSSPYGYTF
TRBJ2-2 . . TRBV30 TGTGCCTGGGGAGGGGTCACCGGGGAGCTGTTTTTT CAWGGVTGELFF
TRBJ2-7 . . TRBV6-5 TGTGCCAGCAGACCAACAGGGATCTACGAGCAGTACTTC CASRPTGIYEQYF
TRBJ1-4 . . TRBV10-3 TGTGCCATCAGTGAAGCAGGGTGGCAGGAAAAACTGTTTTTT CAISEAGWQEKLFF
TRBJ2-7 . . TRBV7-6 TGTGCCAGCAGTGCCACTGAAAGGAACGAGCAGTACTTC CASSATERNEQYF
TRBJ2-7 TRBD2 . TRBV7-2 TGTGCCAGCAGCTTAAGTCTAGGCGGCTTAGCGGGAGGGTGGGAGCAGTACTTC CASSLSLGGLAGGWEQYF
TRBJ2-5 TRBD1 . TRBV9 TGTGCCAGCAGCGGTACAGGGGGCAGTAACCAAGAGACCCAGTACTTC CASSGTGGSNQETQYF
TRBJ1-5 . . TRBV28 TGTGCCAGCACCACAGCCGTTTGGGGGGGCTCTTCCGATCAGCCCCAGCATTTT CASTTAVWGGSSDQPQHF
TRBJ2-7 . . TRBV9 TGTGCCAGCAGCGTAGCTACGGGGTGGACCTACGAGCAGTACTTC CASSVATGWTYEQYF
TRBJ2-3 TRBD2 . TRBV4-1 TGCGCCAGCAGCCCCCCCCCGGGACTAGCGGGAGATACGCAGTATTTT CASSPPPGLAGDTQYF
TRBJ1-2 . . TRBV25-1 TGTGCCAGCGGGGGCCCCTCAGACCATGGCTACACCTTC CASGGPSDHGYTF
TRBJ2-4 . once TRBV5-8 TGTGCCAGCAGAAGGTCGAAAGCCAAAAACATTCAGTACTTC CASRRSKAKNIQYF
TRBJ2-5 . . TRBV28 TGTGCCAGCAGTTTGGCGGATGTACAAGAGACCCAGTACTTC CASSLADVQETQYF
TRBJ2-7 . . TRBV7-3 TGTGCCAGCAGCTTTAGTAGCTCCTACGAGCAGTACTTC CASSFSSSYEQYF
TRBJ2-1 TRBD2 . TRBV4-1 TGCGCCAGCAGCCAAGGGAGCGGGAGGCTTTACAATGAGCAGTTCTTC CASSQGSGRLYNEQFF
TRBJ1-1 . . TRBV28 TGTGCCAGCAGTTTTGGTGGAGGTTTTGGGACGTTGAACACTGAAGCTTTCTTT CASSFGGGFGTLNTEAFF
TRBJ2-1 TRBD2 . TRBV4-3 TGCGCCAGCAGCCAAGCGACTAGCTGGCTTTACAATGAGCAGTTCTTC CASSQATSWLYNEQFF
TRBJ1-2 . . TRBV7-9 TGTGCCAGCAGCTTAGGCGACCGGACACCTAACTATGGCTACACCTTC CASSLGDRTPNYGYTF